A single sample gave rise to the 13 T cell receptor beta chains below, sequenced in a study of Ad26.COV2.S vaccination and SARS-CoV-2 variants. Indicated treatment: about 20 received Ad26.COV2.S at low or high dose, single or two shots; roughly 5 received placebo; per-sample allocation not given. Material that was analyzed had been drawn on day 63 after the first vaccine or placebo injection. Profiling relied on immunoSEQ multiplex PCR, and the TCRdb table lists in-frame clones only, not all of them. The data hold fewer than 300,000 clones, with around 87% observed a single time. The starting material was peripheral blood, obtained in a trial of Ad26.COV2.S vaccine versus placebo. The receptors come from a person between 18 and 59 years old who received the Ad26.COV2.S COVID-19 vaccine or a placebo.

This sequence joins TRBV10-1 and TRBJ2-2; the D gene could be TRBD1 or TRBD2 (5 bases each). V lost 0 bases, J lost 5 bases, and 13 bases lay in between. Germline CDR1 WNHNN, CDR2 SYGVQD (reference sequence). This CDR3 region has 16 residues. The chain's CDR3 is CASSESNFRETGELFF. CDR3 DNA: TGCGCCAGCAGTGAGTCGAATTTCAGGGAGACCGGGGAGCTGTTTTTT.

Note on this clone: Other nucleotide sequences in the sample specify the same CDR3. The V gene is TRBV7-2, the J gene TRBJ2-3; D unresolved. Trimming shortened V by 4 bases and J by 2 bases, and 1 base separated the two germline ends. In germline, CDR1 is SGHTA, CDR2 FQGNSA. The CDR3 length is 11 residues. The chain's CDR3 is CASSSTDTQYF. The CDR3 DNA reads as TGTGCCAGCAGCTCCACAGATACGCAGTATTTT.

This clone was seen more than once but under ten times. The V and J genes are TRBV10-3 and TRBJ2-7; TRBD2 is a possible D gene (5 bases). CDR1 and CDR2 (germline): ENHRY, SYGVKD. The CDR3 spans 15 residues. The V end was cut by 0 bases, the J end by 5 bases, with 14 bases between. In nucleotides, the CDR3 is TGTGCCATCAGTGAGTCGATGTCAGGAGGTCACGAGCAGTACTTC. Amino acids: CAISESMSGGHEQYF.

The rearrangement joins TRBV5-4 to TRBJ2-1; weak D call: TRBD2 (7 bases). V lost 3 bases to trimming and J lost 4 bases, with 11 bases between them. The CDR3 is 14 amino acids. Per germline, CDR1 SGHNT and CDR2 YYREEE (reference sequence). The CDR3 bases are TGTGCCAGCAGCTCCGGGGGGCTATACAATGAGCAGTTCTTC. Protein product: CASSSGGLYNEQFF.

The chain uses TRBV5-1 and TRBJ2-7; 8 bases fit TRBD2. The length of the CDR3 is 16 residues. Unmatched junction bases numbered 14, after V lost 4 bases and J lost 5 bases. CDR1 is SGHRS and CDR2 is YFSETQ in the germline V gene. This chain's CDR3 is CASSRQAGVTGDEQYF. Here the CDR3 DNA reads TGCGCCAGCAGCCGCCAAGCGGGGGTCACCGGGGACGAGCAGTACTTC.

The chain couples TRBV7-2 to TRBJ1-4, with TRBD1 matching over 8 bases. Germline V gives CDR1 SGHTA, CDR2 FQGNSA. The CDR3 spans 14 residues. V trimming: 3 bases; J trimming: 5 bases; junction bases outside the gene matches: 2. The CDR3 DNA is TGTGCCAGCAGCTTTACAGGGGGAAATGAAAAACTGTTTTTT. Encoded protein: CASSFTGGNEKLFF.

This clone has just one count. The chain has TRBV6-5 and TRBJ1-6; no definite D call. Trimming left V 7 bases short and J 5 bases short, with 9 bases between. Germline CDR1 MNHEY, CDR2 SVGAGI. This CDR3 region has 13 residues. In DNA, the CDR3 is TGTGCCAGCAAGCCCCGCCATAATTCACCCCTCCACTTT. This gives the protein CASKPRHNSPLHF.

Comment on this clone: This sample also contains other DNA sequences that code for the same CDR3. The chain recombines TRBV10-3 with TRBJ1-2; D is undetermined. V was clipped by 0 bases and J by 0 bases, with 2 bases between them. The CDR3 is 13 residues long. CDR1 is ENHRY and CDR2 is SYGVKD in the germline V gene. CDR3 sequence (DNA): TGTGCCATCAGTGAGTCGTCTAACTATGGCTACACCTTC. Translated: CAISESSNYGYTF.

The rearrangement joins TRBV14 to TRBJ2-3, with D unclear. CDR1 and CDR2 (germline): SGHDN, FVKESK. V lost 3 bases, J lost 4 bases, and 2 bases lay in between. This CDR3 region has 11 residues. The CDR3 protein is CASSQADTQYF. The DNA for the CDR3 is TGTGCCAGCAGCCAGGCAGATACGCAGTATTTT.

The rearrangement links TRBV7-2 to TRBJ1-2; TRBD1 matches at 7 bases. Germline trimming cut 5 bases from V and 5 bases from J; bases unmatched to any gene: 17. This CDR3 contains 17 residues. Germline-derived CDR1 and CDR2 are SGHTA and FQGNSA. CDR3 region: CASSPRQGPRNRYGYTF. DNA of the CDR3: TGTGCCAGCAGCCCTAGACAGGGACCCCGGAATCGGTATGGCTACACCTTC.

Here the CDR3 DNA reads TGTGCCAGCAGCAAAAATGCTGGGACAGGAGGCTACGAGCAGTACTTC. Protein sequence: CASSKNAGTGGYEQYF. This chain uses TRBV21-1 with TRBJ2-7; the table's D call, TRBD1, was not checked against the DNA. TRBV21-1 is labeled a pseudogene. CDR3 length: 16 amino acids.

The chain couples TRBV6-5 to TRBJ2-7; perhaps TRBD1 as D (6 bases). CDR3 length: 15 residues. Trimming cost V 6 bases and J 2 bases, with 17 bases left between them. CDR1 and CDR2 from the germline V gene are MNHEY and SVGAGI. The CDR3 loop is CASRGYGTRAYEQYF. CDR3 nucleotides: TGTGCCAGCAGAGGCTACGGGACAAGAGCCTACGAGCAGTACTTC.

This sequence joins TRBV5-6 and TRBJ2-3; 9 positions match TRBD2. This CDR3 spans 16 amino acids. The trim removed 4 bases at V and 4 bases at J, leaving 10 bases unmatched. Looked up from germline, CDR1 is SGHDT and CDR2 is YYEEEE. CDR3 region: CASSPKTSGQPDTQYF. The CDR3 nucleotides are TGTGCCAGCAGCCCGAAGACTAGCGGCCAGCCAGATACGCAGTATTTT.